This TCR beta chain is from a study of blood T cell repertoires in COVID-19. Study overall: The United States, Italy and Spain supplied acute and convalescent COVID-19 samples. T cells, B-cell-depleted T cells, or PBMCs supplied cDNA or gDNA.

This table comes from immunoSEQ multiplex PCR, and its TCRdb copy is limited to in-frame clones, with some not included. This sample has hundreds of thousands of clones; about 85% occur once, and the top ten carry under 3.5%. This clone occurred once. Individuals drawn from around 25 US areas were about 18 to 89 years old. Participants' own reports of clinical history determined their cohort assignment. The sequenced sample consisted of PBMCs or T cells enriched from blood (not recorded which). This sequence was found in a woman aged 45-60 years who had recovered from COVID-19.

The CDR3 DNA follows: TGTGCCAGCAGTTTGATAGCGGAATTACCCTACGAGCAGTACTTC. Translation gives CASSLIAELPYEQYF. The V gene is TRBV27, the J gene TRBJ2-7; D might be TRBD2 (6 bases). The V gene lost 3 bases and the J gene lost 2 bases, with 14 bases spanning the gap. The CDR3 has 15 residues. Germline V CDR1 and CDR2: MNHEY, SMNVEV (reference sequence).